This T cell receptor (beta chain) originates from a study of PD-L1 blockade in urothelial cancer. Study as a whole: Between 0 and 3 chemotherapy regimens preceded treatment for each patient. The study's findings and limits: Blood clones associated with the tumor expanded more at 3 weeks in durable-benefit patients.

The V gene's germline CDR1 is MNHEY and CDR2 SMNVEV (reference sequence). The CDR3 runs 13 residues. Losses at the gene ends were 3 bases for V and 4 bases for J; bases not matched to a gene: 2. Time point given: pretreatment peripheral blood. Individual patients had between 1 and 8 samples, taken pretreatment and on-treatment. Concerning this clone: Its target is not known.

Some clones are missing from TCRdb's copy, which holds only in-frame ones; the method was immunoSEQ multiplex PCR. The data contain under 95,000 clones, about 83% of them singletons. The receptor was derived from a man in his 60s with urothelial cancer. Sequencing used PBMCs, obtained around atezolizumab (anti-PD-L1) treatment. This chain joins TRBV27 and TRBJ1-2; TRBD1 matches at 7 bases. The CDR3: CASSFRGSYGYTF. In DNA form, the CDR3 reads TGTGCCAGCAGTTTCAGGGGGAGCTATGGCTACACCTTC.